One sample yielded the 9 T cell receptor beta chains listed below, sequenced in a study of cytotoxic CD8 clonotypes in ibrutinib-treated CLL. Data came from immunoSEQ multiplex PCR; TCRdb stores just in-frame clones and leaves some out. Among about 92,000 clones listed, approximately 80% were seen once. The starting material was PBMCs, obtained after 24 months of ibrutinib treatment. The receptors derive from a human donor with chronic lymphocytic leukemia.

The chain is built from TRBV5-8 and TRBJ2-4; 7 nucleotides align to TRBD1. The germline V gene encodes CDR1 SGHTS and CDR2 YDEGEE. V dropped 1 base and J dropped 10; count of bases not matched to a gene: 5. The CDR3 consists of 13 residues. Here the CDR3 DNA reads TGTGCCAGCAGCTTGACAGGGGTGGTGATTCAGTACTTC. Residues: CASSLTGVVIQYF.

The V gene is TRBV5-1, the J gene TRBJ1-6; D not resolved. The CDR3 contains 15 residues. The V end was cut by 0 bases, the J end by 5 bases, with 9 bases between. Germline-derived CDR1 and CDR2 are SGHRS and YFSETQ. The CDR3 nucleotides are TGCGCCAGCAGCTTGGACGCAGGAAATAATTCACCCCTCCACTTT. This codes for CASSLDAGNNSPLHF.

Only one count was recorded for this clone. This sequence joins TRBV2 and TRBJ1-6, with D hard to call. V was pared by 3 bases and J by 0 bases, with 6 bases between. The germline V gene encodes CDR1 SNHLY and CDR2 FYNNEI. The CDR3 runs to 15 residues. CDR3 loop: CASSEESSYNSPLHF. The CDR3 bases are TGTGCCAGCAGTGAGGAAAGCTCCTATAATTCACCCCTCCACTTT.

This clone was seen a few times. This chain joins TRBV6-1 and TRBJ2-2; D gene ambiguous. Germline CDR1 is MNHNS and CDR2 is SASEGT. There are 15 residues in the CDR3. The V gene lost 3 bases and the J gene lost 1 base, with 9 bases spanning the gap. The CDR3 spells CASSDIRKNTGELFF. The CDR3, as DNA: TGTGCCAGCAGTGATATCCGGAAGAACACCGGGGAGCTGTTTTTT.

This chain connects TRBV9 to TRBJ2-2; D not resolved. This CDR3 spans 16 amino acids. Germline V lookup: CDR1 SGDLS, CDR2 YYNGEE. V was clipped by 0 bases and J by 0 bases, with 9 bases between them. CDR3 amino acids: CASSVEVKTNTGELFF. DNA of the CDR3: TGTGCCAGCAGCGTAGAGGTCAAGACGAACACCGGGGAGCTGTTTTTT.

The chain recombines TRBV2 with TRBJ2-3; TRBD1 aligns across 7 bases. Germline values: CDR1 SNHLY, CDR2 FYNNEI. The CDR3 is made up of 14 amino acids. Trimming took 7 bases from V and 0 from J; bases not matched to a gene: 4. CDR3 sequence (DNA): TGTGCCAGCAAGCCGGGACAGAGCACAGATACGCAGTATTTT. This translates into CASKPGQSTDTQYF.

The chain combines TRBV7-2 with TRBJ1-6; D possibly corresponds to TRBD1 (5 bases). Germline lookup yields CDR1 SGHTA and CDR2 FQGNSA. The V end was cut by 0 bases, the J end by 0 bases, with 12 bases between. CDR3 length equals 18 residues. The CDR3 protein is CASSLAIGGSSYNSPLHF. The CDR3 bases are TGTGCCAGCAGCTTAGCTATCGGGGGGAGCTCCTATAATTCACCCCTCCACTTT. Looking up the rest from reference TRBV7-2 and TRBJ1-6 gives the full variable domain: GAGVSQSPSNKVTEKGKDVELRCDPISGHTALYWYRQSLGQGLEFLIYFQGNSAPDKSGLPSDRFSAERTGGSVSTLTIQRTQQEDSAVYLCASSLAIGGSSYNSPLHFGNGTRLTVT.

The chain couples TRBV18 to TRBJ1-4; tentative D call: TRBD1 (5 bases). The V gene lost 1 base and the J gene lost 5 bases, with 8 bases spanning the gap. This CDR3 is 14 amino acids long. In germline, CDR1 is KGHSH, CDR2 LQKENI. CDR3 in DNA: TGTGCCAGCTCACCACAGGGGAGGAATGAAAAACTGTTTTTT. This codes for CASSPQGRNEKLFF.

CDR3 bases: TGTGCCAGCAGCTTGACGGGACAGGGGAGGGCTGGAAACACCATATATTTT. It translates to CASSLTGQGRAGNTIYF. V is TRBV5-6 and J is TRBJ1-3, with TRBD1 matching over 10 bases. The CDR3 has 17 residues. Per the germline V gene, CDR1 is SGHDT and CDR2 is YYEEEE. The J segment lost 2 bases and the V segment lost 1 base, leaving 6 bases of the junction unmatched. Supplemented by reference TRBV5-6 and TRBJ1-3, the full variable domain reads DAGVTQSPTHLIKTRGQQVTLRCSPKSGHDTVSWYQQALGQGPQFIFQYYEEEERQRGNFPDRFSGHQFPNYSSELNVNALLLGDSALYLCASSLTGQGRAGNTIYFGEGSWLTVV.